Following are 9 T cell receptor beta chains from one sample sequenced in a study of T cells in Graves' hyperthyroidism and ophthalmopathy. TCR beta CDR3 region amplification was performed from RNA transcripts. With the HTBI primer set, the TCR CDR3 went through a first round of RT-PCR. TCRdb re-called the multiplex PCR reads with MiXCR, one entry per CDR3 protein. Among some 550,000 distinct CDR3 sequences listed, 16% were seen once. Sequencing input: blood. The receptors originated from a woman aged 40 to 50 with Graves' ophthalmopathy.

The chain employs TRBV10-3 and TRBJ2-7, with D perhaps TRBD2 (5 bases). Trimming removed 7 bases at V and 3 bases at J, with 13 bases between. There are 13 residues in the CDR3. Per the germline V gene, CDR1 is ENHRY and CDR2 is SYGVKD. This CDR3 reads CAIKSEGNYEQYF. CDR3 in DNA: TGTGCCATCAAAAGCGAGGGCAACTACGAGCAGTACTTC.

There are many counts of this clonotype. The V gene is TRBV3-1, the J gene TRBJ1-2; tentatively, D is TRBD1 (5 bases). Germline lookup yields CDR1 LGHDT and CDR2 YNNKEL (reference sequence). V was cut by 1 base and J by 2 bases, with 8 bases left in between. This CDR3 spans 14 amino acids. As DNA, the CDR3 is TGTGCCAGCAGCCAAGGGGGCTTAAACTATGGCTACACCTTC. It encodes CASSQGGLNYGYTF.

The chain recombines TRBV12-3 or TRBV12-4 with TRBJ1-1, with a weak D call TRBD1 (5 bases). V was shortened by 2 bases and J by 0 bases, with 16 bases between the two germline ends. The length of the CDR3 is 17 residues. Written as DNA, the CDR3 is TGTGCCAGCAGTTTAATGGCAGGGAAATTTGTGAACACTGAAGCTTTCTTT. It is translated as CASSLMAGKFVNTEAFF.

This clonotype was observed a few times. The chain has TRBV12-3 or TRBV12-4 and TRBJ2-7; D is unresolved. V lost 1 base and J 5 bases, leaving 12 bases between the germline ends. The CDR3 spans 14 residues. CDR3 region: CASSLGISGDEQYF. The CDR3 nucleotides read TGTGCCAGCAGTTTAGGGATCTCGGGCGACGAGCAGTACTTC.

This clonotype was counted between two and nine times. This chain joins TRBV12-3 or TRBV12-4 and TRBJ2-1; TRBD2 aligns across 15 bases. The CDR3 totals 16 residues. J was trimmed by 11 bases and V by 6 bases; bases with no gene match: 11. CDR3 in DNA: TGTGCCAGCAGAAGGACTAGCGGGAGGGATTTCGATAAGCAGTTCTTC. The encoded protein is CASRRTSGRDFDKQFF.

This clonotype was counted ten times or more. V gene TRBV12-3 or TRBV12-4 combines with J gene TRBJ2-5; 11 bases match TRBD1. The ends lost 5 bases at V and 4 bases at J; junction bases unmatched: 3. The CDR3 length is 14 residues. CDR3 residues: CASSGTGGVETQYF. The DNA of the CDR3 is TGTGCCAGCAGTGGGACAGGGGGAGTAGAGACCCAGTACTTC.

The table lists this clonotype with a few counts. V and J are TRBV6-1 and TRBJ2-5; 7 positions match TRBD2. CDR1 and CDR2 (germline): MNHNS, SASEGT. The CDR3 has 16 residues. With V trimmed by 5 bases and J by 5 bases, 14 bases remained unmatched. The CDR3 loop is CASSRGGREIRETQYF. CDR3 DNA sequence: TGTGCCAGCAGTAGGGGTGGGCGGGAGATTCGGGAGACCCAGTACTTC.

In this sample, this clonotype turned up a few times. The chain employs TRBV4-1 and TRBJ2-5; no definite D call. The length of the CDR3 is 14 residues. Trimming cost V 2 bases and J 8 bases, with 15 bases left between them. Per germline, CDR1 MGHRA and CDR2 YSYEKL. The CDR3 sequence: CASSQSGNGATQYF. The DNA for the CDR3 is TGCGCCAGCAGCCAAAGTGGGAACGGAGCCACCCAGTACTTC.

This clonotype has at least ten counts. This chain uses TRBV2 with TRBJ1-1, with TRBD1 matching 8 bases. J gave up 4 bases and V 9 bases, and 7 bases lay outside the gene matches. The length of the CDR3 is 13 residues. Germline CDR1 is SNHLY and CDR2 is FYNNEI. The CDR3 here is CASIQGVGTEAFF. The CDR3 DNA follows: TGTGCCAGTATACAGGGGGTCGGCACTGAAGCTTTCTTT.